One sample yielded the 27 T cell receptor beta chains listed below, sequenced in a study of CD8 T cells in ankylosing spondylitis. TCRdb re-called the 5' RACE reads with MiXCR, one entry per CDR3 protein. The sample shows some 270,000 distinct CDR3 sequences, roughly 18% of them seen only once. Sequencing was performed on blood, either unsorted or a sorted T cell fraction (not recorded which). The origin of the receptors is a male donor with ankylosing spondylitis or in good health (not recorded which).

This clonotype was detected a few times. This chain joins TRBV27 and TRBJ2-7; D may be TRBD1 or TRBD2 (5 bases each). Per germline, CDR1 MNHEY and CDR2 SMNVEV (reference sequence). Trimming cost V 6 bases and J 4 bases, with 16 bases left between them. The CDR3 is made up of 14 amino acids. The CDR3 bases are TGTGCCAGCAGCCTAAGCCGGGACGGGTACGAGCAGTACTTC. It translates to CASSLSRDGYEQYF.

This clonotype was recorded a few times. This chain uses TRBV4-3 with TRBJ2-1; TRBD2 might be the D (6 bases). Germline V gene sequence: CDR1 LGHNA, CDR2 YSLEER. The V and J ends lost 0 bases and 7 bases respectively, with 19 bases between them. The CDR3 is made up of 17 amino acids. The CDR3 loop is CASSQDREDGYRNEQFF. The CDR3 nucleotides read TGCGCCAGCAGCCAAGATAGGGAGGATGGCTACCGGAATGAGCAGTTCTTC.

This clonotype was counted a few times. CDR3 in amino acids: CASSQGVVAGRYEQYF. The CDR3 nucleotides are TGCGCCAGCAGCCAGGGTGTAGTAGCAGGGAGATACGAGCAGTACTTC. This chain joins TRBV4-1 and TRBJ2-7; D might be TRBD1 or TRBD2, each matching 5 bases. V lost 3 bases and J 4 bases, leaving 19 bases between the germline ends. Germline loops: CDR1 MGHRA, CDR2 YSYEKL. The CDR3 contains 16 residues.

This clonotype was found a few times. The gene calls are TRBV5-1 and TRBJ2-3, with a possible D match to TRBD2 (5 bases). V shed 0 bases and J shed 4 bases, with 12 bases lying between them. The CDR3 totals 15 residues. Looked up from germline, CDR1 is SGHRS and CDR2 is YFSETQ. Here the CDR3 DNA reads TGCGCCAGCAGCTTGGGTCGGGGAGATCCAGATACGCAGTATTTT. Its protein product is CASSLGRGDPDTQYF. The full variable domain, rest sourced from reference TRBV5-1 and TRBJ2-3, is KAGVTQTPRYLIKTRGQQVTLSCSPISGHRSVSWYQQTPGQGLQFLFEYFSETQRNKGNFPGRFSGRQFSNSRSEMNVSTLELGDSALYLCASSLGRGDPDTQYFGPGTRLTVL.

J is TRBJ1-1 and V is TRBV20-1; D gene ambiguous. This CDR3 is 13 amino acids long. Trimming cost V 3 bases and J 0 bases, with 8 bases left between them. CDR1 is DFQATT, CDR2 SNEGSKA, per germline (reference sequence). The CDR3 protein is CSASEVMNTEAFF. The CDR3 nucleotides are TGCAGTGCTAGCGAGGTGATGAACACTGAAGCTTTCTTT.

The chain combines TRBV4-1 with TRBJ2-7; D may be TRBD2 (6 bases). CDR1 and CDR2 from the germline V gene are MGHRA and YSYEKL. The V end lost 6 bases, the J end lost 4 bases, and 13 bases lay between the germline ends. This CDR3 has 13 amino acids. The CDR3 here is CASSARLEYEQYF. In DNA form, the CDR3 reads TGCGCCAGCAGTGCCAGACTAGAATACGAGCAGTACTTC.

The CDR3 reads CASSLGGDRGSEAFF. The CDR3 DNA sequence: TGTGCCAGCAGCTTGGGAGGGGACAGGGGAAGTGAAGCTTTCTTT. The genes are TRBV5-5 and TRBJ1-1; 10 nucleotides align to TRBD1. Per the germline V gene, CDR1 is SGHKS and CDR2 is YYEKEE (reference sequence). The CDR3 runs to 15 residues. J lost 7 bases, V lost 0 bases, and 6 bases had no gene match.

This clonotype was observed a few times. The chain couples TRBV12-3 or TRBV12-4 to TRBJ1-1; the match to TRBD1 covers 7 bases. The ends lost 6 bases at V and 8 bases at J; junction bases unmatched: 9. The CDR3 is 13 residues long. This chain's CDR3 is CASRGQLAAEAFF. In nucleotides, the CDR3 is TGTGCCAGCAGGGGACAGTTAGCGGCCGAAGCTTTCTTT.

CDR3 amino acids: CSARLAVTDTQYF. CDR3 in DNA: TGCAGTGCAAGACTAGCGGTCACAGATACGCAGTATTTT. The V and J genes are TRBV20-1 and TRBJ2-3, with 9 bases aligning to TRBD2. The V gene end was trimmed by 6 bases and the J gene end by 2 bases; junction bases not matched to a gene: 3. CDR1 and CDR2 (germline): DFQATT, SNEGSKA (reference sequence). This CDR3 is 13 amino acids long.

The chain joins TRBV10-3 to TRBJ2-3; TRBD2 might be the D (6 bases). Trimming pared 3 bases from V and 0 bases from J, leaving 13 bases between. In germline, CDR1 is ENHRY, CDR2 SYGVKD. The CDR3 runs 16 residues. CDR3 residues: CAISELLADSTDTQYF. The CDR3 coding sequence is TGTGCCATCAGTGAACTATTAGCGGATAGCACAGATACGCAGTATTTT.

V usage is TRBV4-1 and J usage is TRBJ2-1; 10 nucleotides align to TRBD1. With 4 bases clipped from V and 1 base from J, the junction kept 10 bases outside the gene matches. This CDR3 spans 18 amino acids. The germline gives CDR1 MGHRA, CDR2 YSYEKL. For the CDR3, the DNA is TGCGCCAGCAGCCGTCCGGGACAGGGGTCTACATCCTACAATGAGCAGTTCTTC. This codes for CASSRPGQGSTSYNEQFF.

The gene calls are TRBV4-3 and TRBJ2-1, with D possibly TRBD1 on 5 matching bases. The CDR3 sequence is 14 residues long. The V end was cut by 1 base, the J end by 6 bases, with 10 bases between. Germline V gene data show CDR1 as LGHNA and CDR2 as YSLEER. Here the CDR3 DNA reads TGCGCCAGCAGCCAAGTAGGCAGGGTCAATGAGCAGTTCTTC. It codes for CASSQVGRVNEQFF.

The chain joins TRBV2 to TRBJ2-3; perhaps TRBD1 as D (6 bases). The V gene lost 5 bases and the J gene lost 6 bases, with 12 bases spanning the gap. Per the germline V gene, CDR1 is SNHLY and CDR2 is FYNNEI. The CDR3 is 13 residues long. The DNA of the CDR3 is TGTGCCAGCAGTCAGGGGCTGGGGGATACGCAGTATTTT. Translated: CASSQGLGDTQYF. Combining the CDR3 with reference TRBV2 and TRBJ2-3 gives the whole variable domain EPEVTQTPSHQVTQMGQEVILRCVPISNHLYFYWYRQILGQKVEFLVSFYNNEISEKSEIFDDQFSVERPDGSNFTLKIRSTKLEDSAMYFCASSQGLGDTQYFGPGTRLTVL.

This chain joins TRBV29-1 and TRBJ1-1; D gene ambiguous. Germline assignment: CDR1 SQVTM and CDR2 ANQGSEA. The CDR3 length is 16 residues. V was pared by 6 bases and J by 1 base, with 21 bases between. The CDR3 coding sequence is TGCAGCGTAGCGTGGGGATTGAGGGCGGGGAACACTGAAGCTTTCTTT. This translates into CSVAWGLRAGNTEAFF.

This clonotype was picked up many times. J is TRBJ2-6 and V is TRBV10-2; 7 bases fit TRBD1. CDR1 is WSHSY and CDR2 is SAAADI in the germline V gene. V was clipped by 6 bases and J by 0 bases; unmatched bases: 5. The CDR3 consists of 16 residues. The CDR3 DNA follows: TGCGCCAGCAGCAGGGACAGTCCCTCTGGGGCCAACGTCCTGACTTTC. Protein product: CASSRDSPSGANVLTF.

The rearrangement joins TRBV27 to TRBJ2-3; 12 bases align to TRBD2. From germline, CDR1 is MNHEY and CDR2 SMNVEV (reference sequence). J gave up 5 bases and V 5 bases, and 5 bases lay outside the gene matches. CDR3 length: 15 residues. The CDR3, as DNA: TGTGCCAGCAGTCCAGGACTAGCGGGAATAGATACGCAGTATTTT. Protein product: CASSPGLAGIDTQYF.

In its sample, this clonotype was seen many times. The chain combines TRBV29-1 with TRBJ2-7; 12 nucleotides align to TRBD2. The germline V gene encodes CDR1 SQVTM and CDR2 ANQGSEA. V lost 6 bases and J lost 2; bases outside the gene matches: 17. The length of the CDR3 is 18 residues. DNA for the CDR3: TGCAGCGTCGCCCCTAGGACTAGCGGGACATTAGCCCCCTACGAGCAGTACTTC. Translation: CSVAPRTSGTLAPYEQYF.

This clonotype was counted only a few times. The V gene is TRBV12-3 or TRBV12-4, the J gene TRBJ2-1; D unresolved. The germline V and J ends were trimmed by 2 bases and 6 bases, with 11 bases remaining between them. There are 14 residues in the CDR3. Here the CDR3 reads CASSLLGGVNEQFF. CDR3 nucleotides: TGTGCCAGCAGTTTATTAGGTGGTGTCAATGAGCAGTTCTTC.

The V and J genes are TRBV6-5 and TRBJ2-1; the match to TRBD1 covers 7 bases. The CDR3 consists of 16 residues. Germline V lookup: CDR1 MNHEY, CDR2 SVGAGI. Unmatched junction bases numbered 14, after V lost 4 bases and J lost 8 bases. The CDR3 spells CASSLGPRQGRDEQFF. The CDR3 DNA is TGTGCCAGCAGTTTGGGACCTAGACAGGGCAGGGATGAGCAGTTCTTC.

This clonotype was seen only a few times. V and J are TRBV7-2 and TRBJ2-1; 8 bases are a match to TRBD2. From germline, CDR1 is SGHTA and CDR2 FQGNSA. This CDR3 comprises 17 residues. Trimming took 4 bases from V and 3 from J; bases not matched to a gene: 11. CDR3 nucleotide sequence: TGTGCCAGCAGCTCGTCTGACAGACTAGCGATCTACAATGAGCAGTTCTTC. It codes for CASSSSDRLAIYNEQFF.

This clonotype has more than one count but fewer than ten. The CDR3 sequence is CASSVPGLAGAYEQYF. In nucleotides, the CDR3 is TGTGCCAGCAGCGTACCCGGACTAGCGGGAGCCTACGAGCAGTACTTC. The chain uses TRBV7-9 and TRBJ2-7, with 13 positions matching TRBD2. This CDR3 contains 16 residues. With 5 bases clipped from V and 2 bases from J, the junction kept 6 bases outside the gene matches. Germline V gives CDR1 SEHNR, CDR2 FQNEAQ (reference sequence).

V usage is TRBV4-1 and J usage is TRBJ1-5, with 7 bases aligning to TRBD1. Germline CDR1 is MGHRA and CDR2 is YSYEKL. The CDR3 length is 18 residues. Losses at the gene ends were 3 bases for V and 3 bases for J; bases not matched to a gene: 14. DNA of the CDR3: TGCGCCAGCAGCCACACGCCTACCGGGACAGCGTACAATCAGCCCCAGCATTTT. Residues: CASSHTPTGTAYNQPQHF.

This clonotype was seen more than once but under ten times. The CDR3 sequence: CASSYFPGDTQYF. CDR3 nucleotides: TGTGCCAGCAGTTACTTCCCGGGCGATACGCAGTATTTT. The rearrangement joins TRBV6-5 to TRBJ2-3; D remains ambiguous. This CDR3 region has 13 residues. Germline V lookup: CDR1 MNHEY, CDR2 SVGAGI. V was clipped by 1 base and J by 6 bases, with 8 bases between them.

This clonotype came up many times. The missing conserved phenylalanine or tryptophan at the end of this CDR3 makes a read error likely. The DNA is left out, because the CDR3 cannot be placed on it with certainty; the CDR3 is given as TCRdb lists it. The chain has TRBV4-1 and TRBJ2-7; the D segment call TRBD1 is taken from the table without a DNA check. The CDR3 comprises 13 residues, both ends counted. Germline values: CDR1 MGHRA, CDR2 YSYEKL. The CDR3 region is CASSQGLGQGGIL.

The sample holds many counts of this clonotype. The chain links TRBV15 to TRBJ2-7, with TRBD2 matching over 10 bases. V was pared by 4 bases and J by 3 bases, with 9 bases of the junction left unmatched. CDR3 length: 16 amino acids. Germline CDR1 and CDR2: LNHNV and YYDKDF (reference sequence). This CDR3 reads CATSILEASGSYEQYF. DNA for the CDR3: TGTGCCACCAGCATACTTGAAGCTAGCGGGAGCTACGAGCAGTACTTC.

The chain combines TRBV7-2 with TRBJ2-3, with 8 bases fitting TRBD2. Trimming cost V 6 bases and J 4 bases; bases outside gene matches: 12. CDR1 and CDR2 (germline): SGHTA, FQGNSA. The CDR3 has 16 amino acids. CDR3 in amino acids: CASSPLGAGVSDTQYF. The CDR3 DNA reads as TGTGCCAGCAGTCCCCTAGGAGCGGGAGTCTCAGATACGCAGTATTTT.

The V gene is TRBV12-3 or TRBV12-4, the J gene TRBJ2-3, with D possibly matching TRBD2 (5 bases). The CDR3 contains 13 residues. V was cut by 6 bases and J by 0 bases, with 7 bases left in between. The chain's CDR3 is CASREDSTDTQYF. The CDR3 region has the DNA TGTGCCAGCAGGGAGGACAGCACAGATACGCAGTATTTT.